The following is a T cell receptor beta chain sequence with its context. This sample stems from a study of CD8+ T cells in alopecia areata. CDR1 and CDR2 from the germline V gene are MNHEY and SMNVEV (reference sequence). V dropped 3 bases and J dropped 0 bases, with 5 bases sitting between them. The CDR3 totals 14 residues. RNA extraction was followed by reverse transcription into cDNA, which acted as the sequencing template. Measured with immunoSEQ multiplex PCR; TCRdb has only the in-frame clones, and not every one. Among around 150,000 clones listed, 62% were seen once. V is TRBV27 and J is TRBJ1-4; the D is unclear. The clonotype originates from a human donor in good health. Sequencing was performed on CD8+ T cells sorted from blood. The CDR3 sequence is CASSFGTTNEKLFF. The CDR3 DNA reads TGTGCCAGCAGTTTCGGGACAACTAATGAAAAACTGTTTTTT.